This T cell receptor (beta chain) was recorded in a study of tumor and adjacent non-tumor tissue in lung cancer. The wider study: Patients comprised approximately eleven adenocarcinoma, a couple of squamous cell carcinoma and 1 small cell lung cancer.

Findings of the study overall: Tumor repertoires had a smaller top 100 clone share than normal lung. Tumor TCR diversity, when higher, was linked to shorter survival. Compared with tumor, normal lung showed significantly lower TCR diversity.

Three rounds of nested PCR, following a modified ARM-PCR protocol, produced the TCRbeta library. TCRdb used MiXCR to reprocess the multiplex PCR reads, holding one entry per CDR3 protein. The table lists some 95,000 distinct CDR3 sequences, 80% of them singletons. The template was RNA from unsorted bulk tissue. More than 3 cm separated this lung sample from the edge of the tumor. Germline V CDR1 and CDR2: SGHTS, YDEGEE. This CDR3 spans 15 amino acids. For this clonotype: Its antigen remains unknown. An end of the junction differs from the germline gene, which may be a read error.

The sequencing sample was made of distant non-tumor lung tissue. The chain recombines TRBV5-8 with TRBJ2-3, with 10 nucleotides matching TRBD2. The clonotype comes from a man aged 60 to 69 with small cell lung cancer. For the CDR3, the DNA is TGCGCCAACAGCTTGCTAGCGGGAGTAGGGGATACGCAGTATTTT. Amino acids: CANSLLAGVGDTQYF.